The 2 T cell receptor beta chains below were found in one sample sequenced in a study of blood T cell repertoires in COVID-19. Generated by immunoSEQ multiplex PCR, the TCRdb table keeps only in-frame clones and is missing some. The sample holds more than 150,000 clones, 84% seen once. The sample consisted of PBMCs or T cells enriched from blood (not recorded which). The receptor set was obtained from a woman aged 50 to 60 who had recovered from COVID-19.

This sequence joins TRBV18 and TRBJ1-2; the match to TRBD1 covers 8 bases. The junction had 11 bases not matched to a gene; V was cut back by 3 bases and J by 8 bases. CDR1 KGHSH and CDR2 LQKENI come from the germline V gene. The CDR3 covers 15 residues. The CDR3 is CASSPPGQGNDGYTF. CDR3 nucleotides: TGTGCCAGCTCACCCCCTGGACAGGGAAACGACGGCTACACCTTC.

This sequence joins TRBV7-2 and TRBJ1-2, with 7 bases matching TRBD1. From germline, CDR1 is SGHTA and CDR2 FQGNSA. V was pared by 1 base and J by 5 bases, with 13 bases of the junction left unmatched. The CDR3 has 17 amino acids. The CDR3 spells CASSLEGSTGTAYGYTF. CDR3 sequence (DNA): TGTGCCAGCAGCTTAGAGGGGTCGACGGGGACAGCTTATGGCTACACCTTC.